The rows below give T cell receptor beta chains drawn from one sample of a study of CD8 T cells in ankylosing spondylitis. MiXCR was run by TCRdb on the 5' RACE reads, yielding one entry per CDR3 protein. The data show approximately 550,000 distinct CDR3 sequences, roughly 12% seen once. What was sequenced was blood, either unsorted or a sorted T cell fraction (not recorded which). The source is a male donor with ankylosing spondylitis. The CDR3 runs from the conserved cysteine through the conserved F or W. A D gene is named only where the DNA matches it firmly. A clone size is listed for some rows: how often the clone was seen (once, few, many), or a class if it is expanded.

few	TRBD1	TRBV24-1	TRBJ2-2	CATSDTGQSTGELFF	TGTGCCACCAGTGATACGGGACAGAGCACCGGGGAGCTGTTTTTT
NA	NA	TRBV5-6	TRBJ2-2	CASSLVFKTGGHTGELFF	TGTGCCAGCAGCTTGGTGTTTAAAACAGGAGGGCACACCGGGGAGCTGTTTTTT
NA	TRBD2	TRBV6-1	TRBJ2-1	CASSDLAGWGYNEQFF	TGTGCCAGCAGTGATCTAGCGGGATGGGGCTACAATGAGCAGTTCTTC
many	NA	TRBV27	TRBJ1-5	CASSLSPLFRDGNQPQHF	TGTGCCAGCAGTTTATCTCCCTTATTCCGGGACGGTAATCAGCCCCAGCATTTT
NA	NA	TRBV7-9	TRBJ2-3	CAGAGSVDTQYF	TGTGCCGGGGCCGGCTCTGTGGATACGCAGTATTTT
NA	NA	TRBV20-1	TRBJ1-5	CSASFAGSLNQPQHF	TGCAGTGCTAGTTTCGCGGGCAGCCTCAATCAGCCCCAGCATTTT
many	NA	TRBV12-3/TRBV12-4	TRBJ1-2	CASSLSYGYTF	TGTGCCAGCAGTTTAAGCTATGGCTACACCTTC
NA	NA	TRBV19	TRBJ1-5	CASSTGTSNQPQHF	TGTGCCAGTAGTACAGGCACCAGCAATCAGCCCCAGCATTTT
NA	NA	TRBV4-1	TRBJ1-1	CASSQEKGHPNTEAFF	TGCGCCAGCAGCCAAGAAAAGGGACACCCGAACACTGAAGCTTTCTTT
few	NA	TRBV30	TRBJ1-4	CAWSVSGAWTNNEKLFF	TGTGCCTGGAGTGTATCAGGGGCGTGGACTAATAATGAAAAACTGTTTTTT
NA	NA	TRBV29-1	TRBJ1-6	CSVEVGGVNSPLHF	TGCAGCGTTGAAGTAGGGGGGGTTAATTCACCCCTCCACTTT
NA	TRBD1	TRBV30	TRBJ2-3	CAWSEGTGWVDTQYF	TGTGCCTGGAGTGAGGGGACAGGCTGGGTGGATACGCAGTATTTT
few	TRBD1	TRBV29-1	TRBJ2-6	CSVRTGGFTGANVLTF	TGCAGCGTTCGGACAGGGGGCTTTACTGGGGCCAACGTCCTGACTTTC
NA	NA	TRBV7-7	TRBJ2-2	CASTPSTNTGELFF	TGTGCCAGCACCCCCTCGACGAACACCGGGGAGCTGTTTTTT
many	TRBD2	TRBV5-1	TRBJ2-1	CASSFAGGGNEQFF	TGCGCCAGCAGCTTTGCGGGAGGGGGCAATGAGCAGTTCTTC
once	NA	TRBV18	TRBJ1-5	CASSPRQAATNQPQHF	TGTGCCAGCTCACCAAGGCAGGCAGCAACCAATCAGCCCCAGCATTTT
few	TRBD1	TRBV7-8	TRBJ1-6	CASSLVGTGPFANSPLHF	TGTGCCAGCAGCTTAGTTGGGACAGGACCCTTTGCTAATTCACCCCTCCACTTT
many	TRBD1	TRBV5-6	TRBJ1-5	CASSIGTGGANQPQHF	TGTGCCAGCAGCATCGGGACAGGGGGCGCGAATCAGCCCCAGCATTTT
few	TRBD2	TRBV2	TRBJ2-2	CASSVTSGLANTGELFF	TGTGCCAGCAGCGTGACTAGCGGGCTCGCGAACACCGGGGAGCTGTTTTTT
NA	NA	TRBV2	TRBJ2-2	CASSPKERGTGELFF	TGTGCCAGCAGTCCAAAGGAAAGGGGGACCGGGGAGCTGTTTTTT
NA	NA	TRBV7-2	TRBJ1-2	CASSLRQENNYGYTF	TGTGCCAGCAGCTTAAGACAGGAAAATAACTATGGCTACACCTTC
many	TRBD1	TRBV20-1	TRBJ1-1	CSARAGQGRGVNTEAFF	TGCAGTGCTAGAGCTGGACAGGGGAGGGGTGTGAACACTGAAGCTTTCTTT